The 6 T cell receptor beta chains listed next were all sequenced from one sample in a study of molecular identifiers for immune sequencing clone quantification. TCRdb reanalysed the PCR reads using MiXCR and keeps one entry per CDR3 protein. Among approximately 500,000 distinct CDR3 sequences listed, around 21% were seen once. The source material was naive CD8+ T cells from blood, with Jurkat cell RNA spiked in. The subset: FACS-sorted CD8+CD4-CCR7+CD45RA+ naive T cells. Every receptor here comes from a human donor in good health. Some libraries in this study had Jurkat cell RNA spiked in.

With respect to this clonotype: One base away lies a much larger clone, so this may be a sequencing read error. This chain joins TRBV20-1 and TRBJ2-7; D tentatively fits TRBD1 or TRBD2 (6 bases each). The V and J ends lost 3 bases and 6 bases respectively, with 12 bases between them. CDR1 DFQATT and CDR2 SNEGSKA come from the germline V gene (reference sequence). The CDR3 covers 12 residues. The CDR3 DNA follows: TGCAGTGCTAGTGACGGGGGCCTCGAGCAGTACTTC. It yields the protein CSASDGGLEQYF.

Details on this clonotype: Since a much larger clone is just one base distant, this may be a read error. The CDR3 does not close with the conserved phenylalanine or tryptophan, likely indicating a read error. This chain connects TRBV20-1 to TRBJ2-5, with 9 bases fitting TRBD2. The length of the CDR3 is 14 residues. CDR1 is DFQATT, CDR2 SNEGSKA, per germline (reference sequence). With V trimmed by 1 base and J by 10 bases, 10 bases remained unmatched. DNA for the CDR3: TGCAGTGCTAGAGCGGCTAGCGGGGAGGTAGACCAGTACTCC. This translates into CSARAASGEVDQYS.

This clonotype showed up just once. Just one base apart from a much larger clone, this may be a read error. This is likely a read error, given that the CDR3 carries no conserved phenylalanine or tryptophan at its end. The CDR3 DNA is TGTGCCAGCAGCTTTGTGGGCGAGCAGTACCTC. This codes for CASSFVGEQYL. The chain uses TRBV5-6 and TRBJ2-7; D remains unclear. This CDR3 region has 11 residues. In germline, CDR1 is SGHDT, CDR2 YYEEEE. Trimming cost V 2 bases and J 6 bases, with 6 bases left between them.

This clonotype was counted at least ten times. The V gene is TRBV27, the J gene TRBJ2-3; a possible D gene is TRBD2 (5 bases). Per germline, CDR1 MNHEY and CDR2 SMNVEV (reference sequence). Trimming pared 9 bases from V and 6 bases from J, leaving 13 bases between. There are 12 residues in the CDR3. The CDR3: CASSGLWDTQYF. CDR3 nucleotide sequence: TGTGCCAGTTCCGGACTTTGGGATACGCAGTATTTT.

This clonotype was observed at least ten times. The CDR3 region is CASSGDRDTEAFF. CDR3 DNA: TGCGCCAGCTCAGGGGATCGGGACACTGAAGCTTTCTTT. This sequence joins TRBV5-1 and TRBJ1-1; a weak D match, TRBD1 (6 bases). CDR3 length equals 13 residues. Trimming took 7 bases from V and 3 from J, leaving 13 bases between them. The germline gives CDR1 SGHRS, CDR2 YFSETQ.

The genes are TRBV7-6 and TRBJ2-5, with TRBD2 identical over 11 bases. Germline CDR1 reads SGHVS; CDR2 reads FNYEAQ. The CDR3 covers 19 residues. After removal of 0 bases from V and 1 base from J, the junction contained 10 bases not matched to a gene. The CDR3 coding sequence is TGTGCCAGCAGCTTAGCCTTGGTAGCGGGAGGGCCGGTCCAAGAGACCCAGTACTTC. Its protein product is CASSLALVAGGPVQETQYF. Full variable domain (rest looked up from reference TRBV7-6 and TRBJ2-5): GAGVSQSPRYKVTKRGQDVALRCDPISGHVSLYWYRQALGQGPEFLTYFNYEAQQDKSGLPNDRFSAERPEGSISTLTIQRTEQRDSAMYRCASSLALVAGGPVQETQYFGPGTRLLVL.